This record looks at one T cell receptor beta chain sequence and its context. Its specific antigen is unknown. No base-level quality is on record; no much larger clone is a single base apart. TCRbeta CDR3 regions were amplified from genomic DNA using the immunoSEQ Assay, a bias-controlled multiplex PCR. On the authors' methods: Nucleated cell counts per sample were estimated from amplification of reference gene primers within the assay. To quantify the absolute abundance of each unique TCRbeta CDR3 rearrangement, sequence reads were collapsed and filtered. For each sample, productive Simpson clonality was calculated as the square root of Simpson's diversity index across productive rearrangements. Imported from immuneACCESS, the table was reduced by TCRdb to in-frame sequences with V and J called. These copies leave out some clones; in studies compared against another copy, an unresolved V gene accounts for under half, and the cause of the remainder is not known. V, J and clone size reflect that table, while D and trimming were determined from the DNA. The sample yields tens of thousands of clones; about nine tenths were counted once. 25% to 30% of the sample belongs to the ten largest clones.

The collaborating institutions used their own protocols to collect whole blood in K2EDTA tubes. For TCRbeta analysis, collaborator samples were shipped as frozen whole blood, as isolated PBMCs, or as DNA extracted from either sample type. These data come from a study of blood T cell repertoires in COVID-19 (dated by TCRdb to the early 2020s). Some background on the complete study: Samples from collaborators originated in the United States, Italy and Spain and spanned both the acute and convalescent phases of COVID-19. The prospective study material was composed of cDNA or gDNA derived from T cells, B-cell-depleted T cells, or PBMCs. Deeply sampled blood TCRbeta repertoires from subjects exposed to, actively infected with, or recovered from COVID-19 were included in the dataset. A freely available public database, intended as a resource for researchers studying the immune response to SARS-CoV-2, is where the repertoires were released. The samples were drawn from two sources: the first 160 participants of the ongoing ImmuneRACE study, and 1,000 to 1,500 subjects contributed by 6 global collaborators. Nearly every sample came with metadata listing a de-identified subject ID, COVID-19 status, age in years and sex. Where available, HLA class I and class II types were taken from metadata supplied by the sample provider and were not determined by assay-based typing.

The full study reports these points: Clinical and demographic metadata were provided uncurated, with the amount varying by source and participant.

The germline V gene (reference sequence) provides CDR1 LNHDA and CDR2 SQIVND. At the junction V is shortened by 1 base and J by 4 bases, with 5 bases in between. Including cysteine and phenylalanine, the CDR3 has 13 amino acids. CDR3 DNA only is kept here, 39 bases in frame from base 1. This clonotype was sampled from a man between 50 and 59 years old with active or convalescent COVID-19. Recombination joined TRBV19 with TRBJ1-5, with the D gene call left open. Sequencing input: peripheral blood. CDR3 reads: CASSIGTNQPQHF. The sequenced DNA is TGTGCCAGTAGTATAGGAACTAATCAGCCCCAGCATTTT.